The following is a T cell receptor beta chain sequence with its context. Its antigen remains unknown. Once extracted for a subset, genomic DNA was divided evenly among several immunoSEQ plates. Assay: immunoSEQ multiplex PCR; the TCRdb copy retains only in-frame clones and omits some. The data show about 1,500,000 clones, with roughly 96% seen just once and approximately 1.1% held by the top ten. The data stem from a study of shared clonotypes between healthy human individuals. Study context: A few men and a couple of women, aged 18 to 49, were donors. Notes on the study in general: Sorted-subset sequencing was shown by rarefaction to be incomplete despite large depth.

Trimming left V 1 base short and J 9 bases short, with 20 bases between. The length of the CDR3 is 16 residues. The germline gives CDR1 SGHRS, CDR2 YFSETQ. This TCR derives from a man aged 30 to 39 in good health. The chain combines TRBV5-1 with TRBJ2-4; D is perhaps TRBD2 (5 bases). Sequences were obtained from naive CD4+ T cells sorted from blood. Subset: CD45RA+ positively selected. The DNA for the CDR3 is TGCGCCAGCAGCTTGACAGCTCCGGGATCCGAGGTCATTCAGTACTTC. It translates to CASSLTAPGSEVIQYF.